This T cell receptor (beta chain) came from a study of T-cell memory formation after mild COVID-19. Study results and limitations: CD4/CD8 balance characterized clones contracting day 15 to 85, and CD4+ skew characterized later expanders.

Note on this clonotype: Antigen specificity is unknown.

TCR alpha and TCR beta cDNA libraries with sample barcodes and UMIs came from 5'RACE using constant-segment primers. TCRdb used MiXCR to reprocess the 5' RACE reads, holding one entry per CDR3 protein. This table has approximately 100,000 distinct CDR3 sequences, more than 9.5% appearing once. The sequence derives from a man aged 18 to 29 who had mild COVID-19 (a few samples of this study predate the infection). Cell type and time point are not known. The sequenced sample consisted of PBMCs or a T cell subset sorted from them (not recorded which).

The DNA of the CDR3 is TGTGCCAGCAGCCCACGGAGGGGGGCAGCGTACTTCACAGATACGCAGTATTTT. It is translated as CASSPRRGAAYFTDTQYF. V gene TRBV9 combines with J gene TRBJ2-3; D is perhaps TRBD1 or TRBD2 (6 bases each). Germline values: CDR1 SGDLS, CDR2 YYNGEE. The CDR3 is made up of 18 amino acids. Trimming took off 4 bases at V and 2 bases at J, with 23 bases between the two ends.